A single sample is the source of the 9 T cell receptor beta chains below, sequenced in a study of blood T cell repertoires in COVID-19. TCRdb's table, derived via immunoSEQ multiplex PCR, lists solely in-frame clones and lacks some. In the table there are about 220,000 clones, about 84% of which are singletons. The sample taken for sequencing was peripheral blood. These receptors originate from a human donor in a cohort sampled during active COVID-19.

This clone was observed once. The rearrangement links TRBV5-4 to TRBJ2-5, with unresolved D. The CDR3 covers 14 residues. V lost 0 bases, J lost 2 bases, and 8 bases lay in between. The germline V gene has CDR1 SGHNT and CDR2 YYREEE (reference sequence). The CDR3 loop reads CASSLAAGQETQYF. CDR3 bases: TGTGCCAGCAGCTTGGCCGCAGGACAAGAGACCCAGTACTTC.

In its sample, this clone was seen a few times. The chain is built from TRBV7-9 and TRBJ2-5; TRBD1 agrees at 7 bases. The CDR3 covers 14 residues. With V trimmed by 5 bases and J by 5 bases, 8 bases remained unmatched. Germline assignment: CDR1 SEHNR and CDR2 FQNEAQ (reference sequence). The CDR3 spells CASSARGGRETQYF. As DNA, the CDR3 is TGTGCCAGCAGCGCCCGAGGGGGCAGGGAGACCCAGTACTTC. The full variable domain, completed using reference TRBV7-9 and TRBJ2-5, is DTGVSQNPRHKITKRGQNVTFRCDPISEHNRLYWYRQTLGQGPEFLTYFQNEAQLEKSRLLSDRFSAERPKGSFSTLEIQRTEQGDSAMYLCASSARGGRETQYFGPGTRLLVL.

For the CDR3, the DNA is TGTGCCAGCAGCTTAGCGCAGGCCGAAGAGACCCAGTACTTC. This gives the protein CASSLAQAEETQYF. The J gene is TRBJ2-5, the V gene TRBV7-9; D uncertain. The CDR3 extends over 14 amino acids. Germline CDR1 SEHNR, CDR2 FQNEAQ (reference sequence). Trimming shortened V by 0 bases and J by 3 bases, and 8 bases separated the two germline ends.

The chain joins TRBV27 to TRBJ1-2; D is perhaps TRBD1 (6 bases). There are 13 residues in the CDR3. Germline V CDR1 and CDR2: MNHEY, SMNVEV (reference sequence). V lost 2 bases and J 7 bases, leaving 11 bases between the germline ends. The chain's CDR3 is CASSLNRVGGYTF. The CDR3 region has the DNA TGTGCCAGCAGTTTAAACAGGGTGGGTGGCTACACCTTC.

The rearrangement uses TRBV28 and TRBJ1-3, with D possibly matching TRBD1 (6 bases). The CDR3 consists of 16 residues. Germline V gene lookup returns CDR1 MDHEN and CDR2 SYDVKM. Trimming cost V 5 bases and J 5 bases, with 19 bases left between them. The CDR3 is CASSPGGAVFRNTIYF. CDR3 DNA: TGTGCCAGCAGTCCCGGGGGGGCGGTGTTTCGAAACACCATATATTTT.

V gene TRBV19 combines with J gene TRBJ2-7, with TRBD2 identical over 9 bases. The CDR3 contains 16 residues. The V gene's germline CDR1 is LNHDA and CDR2 SQIVND (reference sequence). V dropped 0 bases and J dropped 2; count of bases not matched to a gene: 5. This CDR3 is CASSIDRAGGTYEQYF. CDR3 in DNA: TGTGCCAGTAGTATAGATCGAGCGGGAGGTACCTACGAGCAGTACTTC.

The sample holds a few counts of this clone. The V and J genes are TRBV28 and TRBJ2-5, with D hard to call. The CDR3 loop spans 15 amino acids. The V end was cut by 2 bases, the J end by 5 bases, with 15 bases between. Germline V gene sequence: CDR1 MDHEN, CDR2 SYDVKM. CDR3 nucleotide sequence: TGTGCCAGCAGTTTACGTCTACTGAGCGACGAGACCCAGTACTTC. Translated: CASSLRLLSDETQYF. Filled out from reference TRBV28 and TRBJ2-5, the complete variable domain reads DVKVTQSSRYLVKRTGEKVFLECVQDMDHENMFWYRQDPGLGLRLIYFSYDVKMKEKGDIPEGYSVSREKKERFSLILESASTNQTSMYLCASSLRLLSDETQYFGPGTRLLVL.

The chain employs TRBV5-5 and TRBJ1-5; no clear D. V dropped 1 base and J dropped 3 bases, with 8 bases sitting between them. Germline CDR1 and CDR2: SGHKS and YYEKEE (reference sequence). The CDR3 spans 14 residues. The CDR3 DNA is TGTGCCAGCAGCTTGTGGCGGTCCAATCAGCCCCAGCATTTT. Translated: CASSLWRSNQPQHF. The full variable domain, its missing parts supplied by reference TRBV5-5 and TRBJ1-5, is DAGVTQSPTHLIKTRGQQVTLRCSPISGHKSVSWYQQVLGQGPQFIFQYYEKEERGRGNFPDRFSARQFPNYSSELNVNALLLGDSALYLCASSLWRSNQPQHFGDGTRLSIL.

The chain uses TRBV29-1 and TRBJ2-1; 10 positions match TRBD1. Germline assignment: CDR1 SQVTM and CDR2 ANQGSEA. There are 14 residues in the CDR3. Losses at the gene ends were 1 base for V and 8 bases for J; bases not matched to a gene: 5. The CDR3 loop reads CSVEVGQGVYEQFF. The CDR3 DNA is TGCAGCGTTGAAGTAGGACAGGGGGTCTATGAGCAGTTCTTC.